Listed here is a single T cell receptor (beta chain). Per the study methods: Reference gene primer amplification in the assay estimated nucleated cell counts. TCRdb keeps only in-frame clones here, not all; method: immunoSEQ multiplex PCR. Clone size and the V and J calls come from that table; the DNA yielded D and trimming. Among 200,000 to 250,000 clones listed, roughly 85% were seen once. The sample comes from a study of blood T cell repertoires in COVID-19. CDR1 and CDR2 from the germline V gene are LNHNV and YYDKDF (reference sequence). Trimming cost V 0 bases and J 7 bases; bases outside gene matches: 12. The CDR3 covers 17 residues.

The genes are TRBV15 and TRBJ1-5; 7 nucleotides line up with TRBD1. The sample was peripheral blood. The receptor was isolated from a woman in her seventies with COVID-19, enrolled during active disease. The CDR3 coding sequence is TGTGCCACCAGCAGAGATTACGGCCAGGGGGATTACCAGCCCCAGCATTTT. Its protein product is CATSRDYGQGDYQPQHF.